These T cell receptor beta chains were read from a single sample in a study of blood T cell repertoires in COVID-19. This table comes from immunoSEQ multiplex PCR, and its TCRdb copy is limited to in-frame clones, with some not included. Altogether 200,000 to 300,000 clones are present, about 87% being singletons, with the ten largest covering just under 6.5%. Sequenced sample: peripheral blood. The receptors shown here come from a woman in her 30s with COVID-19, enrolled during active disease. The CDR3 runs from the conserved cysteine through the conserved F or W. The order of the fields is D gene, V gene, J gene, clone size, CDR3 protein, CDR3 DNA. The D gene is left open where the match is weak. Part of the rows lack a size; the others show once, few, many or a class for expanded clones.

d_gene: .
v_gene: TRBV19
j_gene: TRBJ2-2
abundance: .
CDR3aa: CASSFPPGGTANTGELFF
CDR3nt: TGTGCCAGTAGTTTCCCACCAGGTGGTACCGCGAACACCGGGGAGCTGTTTTTT

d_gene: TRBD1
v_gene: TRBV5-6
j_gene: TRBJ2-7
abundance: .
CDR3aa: CASSLGGTARYEQYF
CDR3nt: TGTGCCAGCAGCTTGGGAGGGACAGCTCGCTACGAGCAGTACTTC

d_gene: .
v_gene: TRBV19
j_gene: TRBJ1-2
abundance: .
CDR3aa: CASSPASKSYGYTF
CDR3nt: TGTGCCAGTAGTCCCGCGAGTAAGAGCTATGGCTACACCTTC

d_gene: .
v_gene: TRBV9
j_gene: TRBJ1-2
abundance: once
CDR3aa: CASSVAGGGFYGYTF
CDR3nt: TGTGCCAGCAGCGTAGCTGGCGGGGGATTCTATGGCTACACCTTC

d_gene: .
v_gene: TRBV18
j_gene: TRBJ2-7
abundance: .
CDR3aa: CASSPSGFISSYEQYF
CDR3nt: TGTGCCAGCTCACCTTCCGGTTTCATTAGCTCCTACGAGCAGTACTTC

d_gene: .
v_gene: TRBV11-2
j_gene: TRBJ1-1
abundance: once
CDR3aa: CASSYRVTNTEAFF
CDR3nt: TGTGCCAGCAGTTACAGGGTAACGAACACTGAAGCTTTCTTT

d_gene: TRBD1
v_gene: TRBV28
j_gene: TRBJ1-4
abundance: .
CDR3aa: CASGGSGTGQEKLFF
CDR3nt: TGTGCCAGCGGGGGCTCCGGGACAGGGCAGGAAAAACTGTTTTTT

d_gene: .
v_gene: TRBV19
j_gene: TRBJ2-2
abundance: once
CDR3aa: CASSYSRMTGELFF
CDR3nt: TGTGCCAGTAGTTACAGCCGGATGACCGGGGAGCTGTTTTTT

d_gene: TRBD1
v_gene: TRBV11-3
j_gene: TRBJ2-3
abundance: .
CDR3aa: CASSPGVGQGATDTQYF
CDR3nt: TGTGCCAGCAGCCCAGGGGTTGGGCAGGGGGCGACAGATACGCAGTATTTT

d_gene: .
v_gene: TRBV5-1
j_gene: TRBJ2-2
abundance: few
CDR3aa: CASSLEGLNTGELFF
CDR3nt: TGCGCCAGCAGCTTGGAGGGACTGAACACCGGGGAGCTGTTTTTT

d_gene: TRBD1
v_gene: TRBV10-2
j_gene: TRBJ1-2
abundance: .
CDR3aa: CASSESRVGTGGGYGYTF
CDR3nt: TGCGCCAGCAGTGAGTCGCGTGTCGGGACAGGGGGCGGCTATGGCTACACCTTC

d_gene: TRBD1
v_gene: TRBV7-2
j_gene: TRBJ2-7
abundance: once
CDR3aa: CASSLGVDRGYEQYF
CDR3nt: TGTGCCAGCAGCTTAGGGGTCGACAGGGGCTACGAGCAGTACTTC

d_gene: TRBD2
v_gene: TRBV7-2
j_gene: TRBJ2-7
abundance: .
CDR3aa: CASSSSGGVNYEQYF
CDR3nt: TGTGCCAGCAGCTCTAGCGGGGGGGTTAACTACGAGCAGTACTTC

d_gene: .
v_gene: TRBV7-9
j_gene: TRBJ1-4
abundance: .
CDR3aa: CASSYFRGSAEKLFF
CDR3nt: TGTGCCAGCAGCTACTTCCGGGGTTCGGCTGAAAAACTGTTTTTT

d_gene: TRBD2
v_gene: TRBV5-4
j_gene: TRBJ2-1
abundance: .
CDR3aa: CASSPITGGGYNEQFF
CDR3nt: TGTGCCAGCAGCCCCATAACGGGAGGGGGCTACAATGAGCAGTTCTTC

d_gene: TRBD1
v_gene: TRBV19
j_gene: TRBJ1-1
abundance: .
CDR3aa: CASSATGPLNTEAFF
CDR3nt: TGTGCCAGTAGCGCGACAGGGCCCTTGAACACTGAAGCTTTCTTT

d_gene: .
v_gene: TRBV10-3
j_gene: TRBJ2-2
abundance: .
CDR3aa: CAISETGAGITGELFF
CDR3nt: TGTGCCATCAGTGAGACAGGCGCTGGGATCACCGGGGAGCTGTTTTTT

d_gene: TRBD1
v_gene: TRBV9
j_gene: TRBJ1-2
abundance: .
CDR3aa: CASSAQQGAGYGYTF
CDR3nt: TGTGCCAGCAGCGCCCAACAGGGGGCAGGCTATGGCTACACCTTC

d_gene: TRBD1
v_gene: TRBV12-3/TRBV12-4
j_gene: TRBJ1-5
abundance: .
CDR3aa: CASSWGTDQPQHF
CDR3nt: TGTGCCAGCAGTTGGGGGACAGATCAGCCCCAGCATTTT

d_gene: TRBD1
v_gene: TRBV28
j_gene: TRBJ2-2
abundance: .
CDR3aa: CASRFRDRGAGELFF
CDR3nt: TGTGCCAGCAGATTCAGGGACAGGGGCGCCGGGGAGCTGTTTTTT

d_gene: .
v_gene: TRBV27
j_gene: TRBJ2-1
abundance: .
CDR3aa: CASSFRPGGTDEQFF
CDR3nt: TGTGCCAGCAGTTTTAGGCCCGGCGGGACCGATGAGCAGTTCTTC

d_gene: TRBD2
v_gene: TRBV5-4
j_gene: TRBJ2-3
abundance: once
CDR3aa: CASSLAPSGSRTDTQYF
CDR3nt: TGTGCCAGCAGCTTGGCCCCTAGCGGGAGCCGCACAGATACGCAGTATTTT

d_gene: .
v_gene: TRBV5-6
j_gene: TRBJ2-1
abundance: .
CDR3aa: CASSYPYTTSDSYNEQFF
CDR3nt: TGTGCCAGCAGCTACCCCTATACTACCTCGGACAGCTACAATGAGCAGTTCTTC

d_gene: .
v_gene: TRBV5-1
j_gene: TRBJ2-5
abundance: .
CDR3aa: CASSVGLTQETQYF
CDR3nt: TGCGCCAGCAGCGTCGGACTCACCCAAGAGACCCAGTACTTC

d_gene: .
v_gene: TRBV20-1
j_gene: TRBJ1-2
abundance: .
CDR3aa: CSASRRPLGGDPNYGYTF
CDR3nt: TGCAGTGCTAGTCGCCGACCCCTTGGTGGAGATCCGAACTATGGCTACACCTTC

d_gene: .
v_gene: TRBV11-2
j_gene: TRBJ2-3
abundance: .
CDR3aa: CASSSGTGYTQYF
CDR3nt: TGTGCCAGCAGCTCCGGAACGGGGTATACGCAGTATTTT

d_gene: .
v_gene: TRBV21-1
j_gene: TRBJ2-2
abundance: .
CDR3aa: CASSKMDRGDTGELFF
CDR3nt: TGTGCCAGCAGCAAGATGGACAGGGGAGACACCGGGGAGCTGTTTTTT

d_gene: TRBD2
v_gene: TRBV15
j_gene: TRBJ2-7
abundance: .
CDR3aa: CATSRGGTAVEQYF
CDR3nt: TGTGCCACCAGCCGGGGAGGGACTGCAGTCGAGCAGTACTTC

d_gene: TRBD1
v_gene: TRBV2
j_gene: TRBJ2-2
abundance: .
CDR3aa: CASSGDSATGELFF
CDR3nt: TGTGCCAGCAGTGGGGACAGCGCCACCGGGGAGCTGTTTTTT

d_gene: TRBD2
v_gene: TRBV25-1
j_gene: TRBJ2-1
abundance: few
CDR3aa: CASIGDAAGGPGYNEQFF
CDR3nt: TGTGCCAGCATCGGGGACGCGGCGGGAGGGCCGGGATACAATGAGCAGTTCTTC

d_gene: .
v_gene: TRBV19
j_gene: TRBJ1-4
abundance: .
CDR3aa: CASSPPRFRSTNEKLFF
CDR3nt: TGTGCCAGTAGCCCCCCACGGTTTCGTTCAACTAATGAAAAACTGTTTTTT

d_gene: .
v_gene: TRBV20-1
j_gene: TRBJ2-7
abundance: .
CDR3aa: CSARGQSEQYF
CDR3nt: TGCAGTGCTAGGGGCCAATCCGAGCAGTACTTC

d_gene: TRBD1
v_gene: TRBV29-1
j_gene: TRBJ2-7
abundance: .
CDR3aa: CSVEALRQGIYEQYF
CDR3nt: TGCAGCGTTGAAGCGTTGAGACAGGGGATATACGAGCAGTACTTC

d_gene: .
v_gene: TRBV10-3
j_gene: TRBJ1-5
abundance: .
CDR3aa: CAISGTVDSNQPQHF
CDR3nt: TGTGCCATCAGTGGGACAGTTGATAGCAATCAGCCCCAGCATTTT

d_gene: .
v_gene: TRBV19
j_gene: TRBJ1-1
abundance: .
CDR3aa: CASSYRDTEAFF
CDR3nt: TGTGCCAGTAGTTACAGGGACACTGAAGCTTTCTTT

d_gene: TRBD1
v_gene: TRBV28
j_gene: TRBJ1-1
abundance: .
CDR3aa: CASSLPLPKRGGADTEAFF
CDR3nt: TGTGCCAGCAGTTTACCCTTGCCTAAGCGAGGGGGCGCGGACACTGAAGCTTTCTTT

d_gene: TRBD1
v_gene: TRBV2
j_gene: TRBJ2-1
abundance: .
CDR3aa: CASTRDSSNNEQFF
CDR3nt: TGTGCCAGCACCCGGGACAGCTCAAACAATGAGCAGTTCTTC

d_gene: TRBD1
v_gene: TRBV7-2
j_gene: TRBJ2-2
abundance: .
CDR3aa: CASSQYSGGNTGELFF
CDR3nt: TGTGCCAGCAGCCAATATTCAGGGGGGAACACCGGGGAGCTGTTTTTT

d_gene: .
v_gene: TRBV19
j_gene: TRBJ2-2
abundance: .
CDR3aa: CASSIGPNSGELFF
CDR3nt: TGTGCCAGTAGTATAGGTCCCAATTCCGGGGAGCTGTTTTTT

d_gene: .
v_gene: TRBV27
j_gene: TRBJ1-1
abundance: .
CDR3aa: CASSPRTPLNTEAFF
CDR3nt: TGTGCCAGCAGTCCTCGGACACCGCTGAACACTGAAGCTTTCTTT

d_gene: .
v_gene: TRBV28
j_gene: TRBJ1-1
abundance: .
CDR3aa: CASIPGGNTEAFF
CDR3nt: TGTGCCAGCATCCCGGGGGGGAACACTGAAGCTTTCTTT

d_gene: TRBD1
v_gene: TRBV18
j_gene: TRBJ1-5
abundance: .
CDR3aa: CASSIGTGNSRGNQPQHF
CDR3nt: TGTGCCAGCTCAATCGGGACAGGGAACTCTAGGGGCAATCAGCCCCAGCATTTT

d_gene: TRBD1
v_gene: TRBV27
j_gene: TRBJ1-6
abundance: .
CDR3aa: CASSLGTGFSPLHF
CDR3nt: TGTGCCAGCAGCCTTGGGACAGGGTTTTCACCCCTCCACTTT

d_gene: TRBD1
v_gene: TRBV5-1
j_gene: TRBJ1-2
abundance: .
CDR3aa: CASSLGGTVDYTF
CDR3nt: TGCGCCAGCAGCTTGGGGGGGACAGTCGACTACACCTTC

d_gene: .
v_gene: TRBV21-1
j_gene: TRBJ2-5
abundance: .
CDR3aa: CASSKKFSATGHAGGEETQYF
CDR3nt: TGTGCCAGCAGCAAAAAGTTTAGTGCCACAGGGCACGCTGGGGGCGAAGAGACCCAGTACTTC

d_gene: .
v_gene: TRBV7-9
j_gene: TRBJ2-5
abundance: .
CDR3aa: CASSLVGGPQETQYF
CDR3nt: TGTGCCAGCAGCTTAGTCGGGGGTCCGCAAGAGACCCAGTACTTC

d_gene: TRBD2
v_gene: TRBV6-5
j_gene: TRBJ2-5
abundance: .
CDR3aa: CASSYSAGVDRETQYF
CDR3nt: TGTGCCAGCAGTTACTCTGCGGGGGTAGATCGGGAGACCCAGTACTTC

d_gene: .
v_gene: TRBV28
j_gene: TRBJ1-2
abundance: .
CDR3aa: CASSLNSGPYGYTF
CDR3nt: TGTGCCAGCAGTCTTAACAGCGGACCCTATGGCTACACCTTC